Given below is one T cell receptor beta chain in context. This entry belongs to a study of technical replicates of blood from several donors. This CDR3 has 12 amino acids. Trimming pared 4 bases from V and 3 bases from J, leaving 6 bases between. Germline CDR1 and CDR2: ENHRY and SYGVKD. TCRdb's table, derived via immunoSEQ multiplex PCR, lists solely in-frame clones and lacks some. In the table there are some 70,000 clones, about 89% of which are singletons. The sample consisted of PBMCs. The J gene is TRBJ1-1, the V gene TRBV10-3, with D perhaps matching TRBD1 (6 bases). This receptor was identified in a human donor in good health. Some clones in this sample may be carry-over from other donors' samples. This CDR3 reads CAISAGDTEAFF. CDR3 DNA: TGTGCCATCAGTGCAGGGGACACTGAAGCTTTCTTT.